This TCR beta chain originates from a study of shared clonotypes between healthy human individuals. Study information: A couple of women and a few men aged 18 to 49 served as donors.

Every one of the donors was a Caucasian adult that lived in Nashville, Tennessee. In its sample, this clone was seen a few times. Across several immunoSEQ plates, the genomic DNA of each subset was split evenly. The authors' processing: Filtering differed because ImmunoSEQ produced junction-only sequences that carried no quality scores. The method was immunoSEQ multiplex PCR; TCRdb's version includes in-frame clones alone and lacks a portion of them. V, J and clone size derive from that table, while D and trimming were established from the DNA sequence. Of about 500,000 clones listed, approximately 71% are singletons. Per germline, CDR1 MDHEN and CDR2 SYDVKM. Trimming took 3 bases from V and 0 from J, leaving 13 bases between them. This CDR3 has 16 residues.

The sequenced sample was PBMCs. The chain uses TRBV28 and TRBJ2-3; perhaps TRBD2 as D (6 bases). This clonotype was sampled from a woman between 40 and 50 years old in good health. Some clones in this sample may be carry-over from other donors' samples. The CDR3, as DNA: TGTGCCAGCAGTTTTAGTCCGGGGGACAGCACAGATACGCAGTATTTT. As protein: CASSFSPGDSTDTQYF. Full variable domain (remainder filled in from reference TRBV28 and TRBJ2-3): DVKVTQSSRYLVKRTGEKVFLECVQDMDHENMFWYRQDPGLGLRLIYFSYDVKMKEKGDIPEGYSVSREKKERFSLILESASTNQTSMYLCASSFSPGDSTDTQYFGPGTRLTVL.